The T cell receptor beta chain under discussion was sequenced for a study of a mutant IDH1 vaccine in newly diagnosed glioma. Comment on this clone: The antigen is undetermined.

Time point denoted: week 5, during vaccination. Every vaccination contained 300 ug of the mutant IDH1 20-mer peptide and was paired with topical imiquimod. Method: immunoSEQ multiplex PCR; TCRdb's copy keeps in-frame clones and lacks some. The repertoire holds around 52,000 clones, with around 80% as singletons. The CDR3 sequence is 14 residues long. CDR1 and CDR2 (germline): SEHNR, FQNEAQ (reference sequence). V was cut by 4 bases and J by 4 bases, with 13 bases left in between. The TCR sequence derives from a woman between 35 and 50 years old with glioma. V is TRBV7-9 and J is TRBJ1-2; possible D gene TRBD1, 6 bases. The specimen comprised PBMCs, sampled from a glioma patient whose treatment included an IDH1 peptide vaccine. The CDR3 region has the DNA TGTGCCAGCAGCTCACCACAGGGTCCCTATGGCTACACCTTC. This sequence encodes CASSSPQGPYGYTF. The full variable domain, rest sourced from reference TRBV7-9 and TRBJ1-2, is DTGVSQNPRHKITKRGQNVTFRCDPISEHNRLYWYRQTLGQGPEFLTYFQNEAQLEKSRLLSDRFSAERPKGSFSTLEIQRTEQGDSAMYLCASSSPQGPYGYTFGSGTRLTVV.